This TCR beta chain was observed in a study of control samples from healthy donors and cancer patients. Assay: immunoSEQ multiplex PCR; the TCRdb copy retains only in-frame clones and omits some. Altogether about 130,000 clones are present, 92% being singletons, with the ten largest covering around 2.1%. The V and J ends lost 10 bases and 6 bases, in that order; junction bases with no gene match: 5. CDR3 size: 13 residues. Germline loops: CDR1 MDHEN, CDR2 SYDVKM. The chain combines TRBV28 with TRBJ1-4; TRBD1 aligns across 10 bases. Sample: blood. This clonotype was obtained from a woman between 50 and 59 years old in good health. The CDR3 DNA reads TGTGCCACCCAAGGACAGGGGGATGAAAAACTGTTTTTT. Amino acids: CATQGQGDEKLFF.